This T cell receptor (beta chain) emerged from a study of T cell responses to AZD1222 COVID-19 vaccine. Method: immunoSEQ multiplex PCR; TCRdb's copy keeps in-frame clones and lacks some. Of 100,000 to 150,000 clones listed, less than 90% are singletons. Trimming pared 4 bases from V and 6 bases from J, leaving 5 bases between. Germline V CDR1 and CDR2: MNHEY, SMNVEV (reference sequence). This CDR3 has 11 amino acids. This TCR came from an adult in good health. J is TRBJ2-3 and V is TRBV27; D perhaps matches TRBD2 (5 bases). Sequenced here: peripheral blood, sampled on day 0 of AZD1222 vaccination. The CDR3 DNA reads TGTGCCAGCAGTTCGGGGGATACGCAGTATTTT. This translates into CASSSGDTQYF.